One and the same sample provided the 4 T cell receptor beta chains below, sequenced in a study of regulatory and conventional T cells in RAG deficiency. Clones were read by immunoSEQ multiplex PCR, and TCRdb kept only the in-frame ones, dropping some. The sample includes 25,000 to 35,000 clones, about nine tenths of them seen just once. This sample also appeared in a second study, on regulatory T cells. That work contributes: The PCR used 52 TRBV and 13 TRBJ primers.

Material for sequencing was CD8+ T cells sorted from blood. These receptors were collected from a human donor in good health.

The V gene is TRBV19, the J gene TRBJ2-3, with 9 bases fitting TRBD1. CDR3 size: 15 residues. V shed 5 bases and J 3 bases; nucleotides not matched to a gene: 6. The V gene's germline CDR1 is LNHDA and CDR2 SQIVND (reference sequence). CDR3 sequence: CASSYFGTGTDTQYF. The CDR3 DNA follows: TGTGCCAGTAGTTATTTCGGGACAGGGACAGATACGCAGTATTTT.

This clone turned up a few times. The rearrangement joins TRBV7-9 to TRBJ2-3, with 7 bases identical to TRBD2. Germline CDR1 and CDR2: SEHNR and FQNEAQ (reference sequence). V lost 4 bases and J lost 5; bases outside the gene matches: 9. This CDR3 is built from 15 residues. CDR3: CASSSGRFAIDTQYF. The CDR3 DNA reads TGTGCCAGCAGCTCCGGGAGGTTTGCGATAGATACGCAGTATTTT.

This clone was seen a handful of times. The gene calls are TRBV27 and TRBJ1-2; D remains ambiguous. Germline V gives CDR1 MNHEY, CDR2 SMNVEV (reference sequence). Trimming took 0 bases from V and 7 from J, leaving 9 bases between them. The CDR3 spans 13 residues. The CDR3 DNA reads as TGTGCCAGCAGTTTATCTACGAGGGCTGGCTACACCTTC. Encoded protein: CASSLSTRAGYTF.

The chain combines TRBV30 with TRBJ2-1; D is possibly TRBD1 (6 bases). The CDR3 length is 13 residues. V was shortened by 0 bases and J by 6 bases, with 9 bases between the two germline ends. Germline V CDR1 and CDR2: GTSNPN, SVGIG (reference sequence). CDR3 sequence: CAWSVIQGNEQFF. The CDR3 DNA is TGTGCCTGGAGTGTTATACAGGGCAATGAGCAGTTCTTC.